This T cell receptor beta chain is from a study of T cells in women clearing cervical HPV infection. Trimming cost V 6 bases and J 1 base, with 12 bases left between them. The CDR3 has 14 amino acids. As to this clone: The sequenced fragment ends 3 residues before the CDR3 boundary, so the rest is inferred from the germline J gene.

TCRdb's table, derived via immunoSEQ multiplex PCR, lists solely in-frame clones and lacks some. The table lists roughly 30,000 clones. This sequence was found in a woman between 18 and 69 years old with a cervical HPV16 infection that either progressed to CIN3+ or cleared (not recorded which). Sequenced material: blood buffy coat. The V gene is TRBV12-3 or TRBV12-4, the J gene TRBJ1-1; D is ambiguous. The CDR3 sequence is CASRSRGANTEAFF. The part of the CDR3 DNA that was read is TGTGCCAGCAGATCCCGGGGTGCGAACACTGAA.